This TCR beta chain was obtained from a study of cytomegalovirus exposure and HLA in healthy donors. Across the study: A data release that came early held roughly 85 million unique TCRs from HLA-typed donors.

Note on this clone: Antigen: not known. The same CDR3 also results from other DNA sequences found in this sample.

Broader study findings: In a later analysis, V- and J-gene trimming of beta chains associated with a DCLRE1C missense variant, replicated independently. Among the sequence variants, a highly shared cluster was likely an artifact of sequencing.

The PCR had 60 Vbeta and 13 Jbeta primers. Clones were read by immunoSEQ multiplex PCR, and TCRdb kept only the in-frame ones, dropping some. The top ten hold about 3.1% of the sample, which has about 130,000 clones, about 73% seen once. This CDR3 has 16 amino acids. Germline lookup yields CDR1 SQVTM and CDR2 ANQGSEA. The junction had 3 bases not matched to a gene; V was cut back by 2 bases and J by 1 base. The sample taken for sequencing was PBMCs. The chain has TRBV29-1 and TRBJ2-1, with TRBD1 matching 12 bases. This clonotype was obtained from a human donor in good health. The CDR3 region is CSVETGQGASYNEQFF. In DNA form, the CDR3 reads TGCAGCGTTGAAACGGGACAGGGGGCTTCCTACAATGAGCAGTTCTTC.